The subject of this entry is one T cell receptor (beta chain). These data are taken from a study of T cells in Graves' hyperthyroidism and ophthalmopathy. The CDR3 covers 15 residues. Germline assignment: CDR1 DFQATT and CDR2 SNEGSKA (reference sequence). V lost 5 bases and J lost 7; bases outside the gene matches: 12. The CDR3 regions of TCR beta were amplified from RNA transcripts. The primer set for the first-round RT-PCR of the TCR CDR3 was HTBI. TCRdb ran MiXCR on the multiplex PCR reads and lists one entry per CDR3 protein. The sample shows roughly 740,000 distinct CDR3 sequences, about 15% of them seen only once.

The V call is TRBV20-1, the J call TRBJ1-4, with 8 bases lining up with TRBD1. The source of this sequence is a man aged 18 to 29 with Graves' hyperthyroidism. The material sequenced was blood. DNA for the CDR3: TGCAGTGCTTCCGAAGCCGACAGGGGTTTTGAAAAACTGTTTTTT. Translating it yields CSASEADRGFEKLFF.